This TCR beta chain appears in the sequencing data of a study of shared clonotypes between healthy human individuals. Donors comprised healthy HIV-negative adults lacking recent acute infections or vaccinations. Everyone who donated was a Caucasian adult who lived in Nashville, Tennessee. The CDR3 is made up of 14 amino acids. The trim removed 3 bases at V and 3 bases at J, leaving 8 bases unmatched. Germline CDR1 and CDR2: SQVTM and ANQGSEA. Deep was the level used in running the assay. The unsorted PBMC sample used ten immunoSEQ deep assay plates. Produced via immunoSEQ multiplex PCR; TCRdb's table is partial and in-frame only. The table includes 550,000 to 600,000 clones, roughly 72% detected once. This clone was detected a few times. The sample carries other DNA sequences with the same CDR3.

This receptor was obtained from a woman aged 40 to 50 in good health. Some clones in this sample may be carry-over from other donors' samples. Material for sequencing was PBMCs. The V call is TRBV29-1, the J call TRBJ2-7; 7 nucleotides align to TRBD2. The CDR3, as DNA: TGCAGCGTTGAGGGTCTAGCGGCAAACTACGAGCAGTACTTC. Amino acid sequence: CSVEGLAANYEQYF.